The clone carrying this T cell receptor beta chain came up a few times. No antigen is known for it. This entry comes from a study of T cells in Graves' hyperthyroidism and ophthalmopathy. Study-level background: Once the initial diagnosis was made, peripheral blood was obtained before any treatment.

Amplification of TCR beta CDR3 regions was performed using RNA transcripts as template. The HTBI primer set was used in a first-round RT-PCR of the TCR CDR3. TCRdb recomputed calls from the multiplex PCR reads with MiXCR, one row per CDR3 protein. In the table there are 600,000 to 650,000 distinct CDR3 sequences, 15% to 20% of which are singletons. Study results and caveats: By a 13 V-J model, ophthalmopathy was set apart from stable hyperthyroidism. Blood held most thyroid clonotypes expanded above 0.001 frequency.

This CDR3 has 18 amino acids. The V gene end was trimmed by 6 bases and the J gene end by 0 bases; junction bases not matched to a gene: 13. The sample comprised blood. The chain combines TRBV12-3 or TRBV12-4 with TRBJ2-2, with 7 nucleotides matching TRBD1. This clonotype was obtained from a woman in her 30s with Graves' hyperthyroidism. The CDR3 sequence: CASSTATIGTANTGELFF. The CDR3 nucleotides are TGTGCCAGCAGCACTGCAACAATCGGGACAGCGAACACCGGGGAGCTGTTTTTT.